The rows below give T cell receptor beta chains drawn from one sample of a study of blood T cell repertoires in COVID-19. Clones were read by immunoSEQ multiplex PCR, and TCRdb kept only the in-frame ones, dropping some. The sample has 65,000 to 90,000 clones; about 88% are singletons. The sequenced sample was peripheral blood. The receptors were gathered from a human donor in a cohort sampled during active COVID-19. The CDR3 runs from the conserved cysteine through the conserved F or W. The D gene is left open where the match is weak. Some rows mark clone size as missing; the rest say once, few, many or name a class of expanded clone.

J: TRBJ1-4; D: TRBD1; V: TRBV5-1; size: .; CDR3: CASSPGDREGEKLFF; DNA: TGCGCCAGCAGCCCCGGGGACAGGGAAGGAGAAAAACTGTTTTTT
J: TRBJ1-1; D: TRBD1; V: TRBV5-1; size: once; CDR3: CASSLEWDRGTEAFF; DNA: TGCGCCAGCAGCTTGGAATGGGACAGGGGGACTGAAGCTTTCTTT
J: TRBJ2-3; D: .; V: TRBV7-9; size: .; CDR3: CASSTTSGGTDTQYF; DNA: TGTGCCAGCAGCACGACATCGGGGGGCACAGATACGCAGTATTTT
J: TRBJ2-5; D: TRBD1; V: TRBV19; size: once; CDR3: CASSYPTGSRETQYF; DNA: TGTGCCAGTAGTTACCCGACAGGGTCTCGGGAGACCCAGTACTTC
J: TRBJ1-1; D: .; V: TRBV5-1; size: .; CDR3: CASSATSDSSEAFF; DNA: TGCGCCAGCAGCGCCACCTCAGACAGTTCCGAAGCTTTCTTT
J: TRBJ2-2; D: TRBD2; V: TRBV19; size: .; CDR3: CASSMGLVAGELFF; DNA: TGTGCCAGTAGTATGGGACTAGTCGCCGGGGAGCTGTTTTTT
J: TRBJ2-7; D: TRBD1; V: TRBV15; size: .; CDR3: CATSRGTVPNEQYF; DNA: TGTGCCACCAGCAGGGGGACAGTTCCTAACGAGCAGTACTTC
J: TRBJ2-1; D: TRBD2; V: TRBV5-1; size: few; CDR3: CASSPGLAGGHNEQFF; DNA: TGCGCCAGCAGCCCGGGACTAGCGGGGGGGCACAATGAGCAGTTCTTC
J: TRBJ1-2; D: .; V: TRBV30; size: .; CDR3: CAWSKGLQGIDGYTF; DNA: TGTGCCTGGAGTAAAGGTCTACAGGGTATCGATGGCTACACCTTC
J: TRBJ2-3; D: TRBD2; V: TRBV19; size: .; CDR3: CASSIAAGGGDTQYF; DNA: TGTGCCAGTAGTATAGCAGCGGGGGGCGGAGATACGCAGTATTTT
J: TRBJ2-1; D: .; V: TRBV10-1; size: .; CDR3: CASSESTGKYNEQFF; DNA: TGCGCCAGCAGTGAGTCGACGGGGAAGTACAATGAGCAGTTCTTC
J: TRBJ1-1; D: .; V: TRBV29-1; size: .; CDR3: CSVVWAGGANTEAFF; DNA: TGCAGCGTTGTATGGGCGGGGGGGGCGAACACTGAAGCTTTCTTT
J: TRBJ1-5; D: .; V: TRBV4-3; size: .; CDR3: CASSQEVGASNQPQHF; DNA: TGCGCCAGCAGCCAAGAAGTGGGGGCAAGCAATCAGCCCCAGCATTTT
J: TRBJ2-1; D: TRBD2; V: TRBV6-4; size: .; CDR3: CASSGLAGGPGEQFF; DNA: TGTGCCAGCAGTGGACTAGCGGGAGGCCCGGGGGAGCAGTTCTTC
J: TRBJ2-7; D: .; V: TRBV28; size: .; CDR3: CASNLASYEQYF; DNA: TGTGCCAGCAATCTAGCCTCCTACGAGCAGTACTTC
J: TRBJ1-1; D: .; V: TRBV6-6; size: .; CDR3: CASRIQGNTEAFF; DNA: TGTGCCAGCAGGATACAGGGGAACACTGAAGCTTTCTTT
J: TRBJ2-2; D: .; V: TRBV11-2; size: .; CDR3: CASSWPRATAGELFF; DNA: TGTGCCAGCAGCTGGCCGAGGGCCACCGCCGGGGAGCTGTTTTTT
J: TRBJ2-1; D: TRBD1; V: TRBV18; size: .; CDR3: CASSPAWDRAGLWVYNEQFF; DNA: TGTGCCAGCTCACCTGCGTGGGACAGGGCCGGCTTATGGGTCTACAATGAGCAGTTCTTC
J: TRBJ1-1; D: .; V: TRBV12-3/TRBV12-4; size: .; CDR3: CASSINRDTEAFF; DNA: TGTGCCAGCAGTATTAACAGGGACACTGAAGCTTTCTTT
J: TRBJ2-3; D: TRBD2; V: TRBV6-5; size: .; CDR3: CASTLTSGSADTQYF; DNA: TGTGCCAGCACCTTGACTAGCGGGAGCGCAGATACGCAGTATTTT
J: TRBJ2-4; D: .; V: TRBV7-2; size: .; CDR3: CASSSTGLGDIQYF; DNA: TGTGCCAGCAGCTCGACGGGACTGGGGGACATTCAGTACTTC
J: TRBJ2-1; D: .; V: TRBV11-2; size: few; CDR3: CASSPVARVVGEQFF; DNA: TGTGCCAGCAGCCCAGTGGCCAGGGTGGTCGGTGAGCAGTTCTTC
J: TRBJ1-1; D: TRBD1; V: TRBV30; size: .; CDR3: CAWRPTGVYGNTEAFF; DNA: TGTGCCTGGAGACCGACAGGGGTTTACGGGAACACTGAAGCTTTCTTT
J: TRBJ1-1; D: TRBD1; V: TRBV27; size: .; CDR3: CASSPDRGDTEAFF; DNA: TGTGCCAGCAGTCCGGACAGGGGGGACACTGAAGCTTTCTTT
J: TRBJ1-2; D: .; V: TRBV12-3/TRBV12-4; size: .; CDR3: CASSPQGNYGYTF; DNA: TGTGCCAGCAGTCCACAGGGCAACTATGGCTACACCTTC
J: TRBJ1-1; D: .; V: TRBV7-9; size: .; CDR3: CASSPLVLNTEAFF; DNA: TGTGCCAGCAGCCCTCTTGTTCTGAACACTGAAGCTTTCTTT
J: TRBJ1-5; D: .; V: TRBV7-2; size: .; CDR3: CASSLGYQAQHF; DNA: TGTGCCAGCAGCTTAGGTTACCAGGCCCAGCATTTT